This TCR beta chain was recorded in a study of Ad26.COV2.S vaccination and SARS-CoV-2 variants. Study findings and constraints: Substantial breadth was reported for post-vaccination spike-specific CD8+ and CD4+ T cells.

Germline assignment: CDR1 GTSNPN and CDR2 SVGIG (reference sequence). Germline trimming cut 2 bases from V and 5 bases from J; bases unmatched to any gene: 5. The CDR3 is 15 amino acids. Sequenced by immunoSEQ multiplex PCR; TCRdb stores in-frame clones only, minus some. The table lists a few hundred thousand clones, approximately 87% of them singletons. Treatment in this sample: roughly 20 received Ad26.COV2.S at low or high dose, single or two shots; roughly 5 received placebo; per-sample allocation not given. All samples were drawn on day 63, counting from the first vaccine or placebo injection. A Boston adult aged 18-55 years was the donor. Ad26.COV2.S expressed prefusion-stabilized spike from the original Wuhan strain. Worth noting for this clone: The antigen is unknown.

The specimen was peripheral blood, collected in a trial of Ad26.COV2.S vaccine versus placebo. The chain uses TRBV30 and TRBJ2-5, with TRBD2 identical over 13 bases. The receptor's source is a person aged 18-60 years who received the Ad26.COV2.S COVID-19 vaccine or a placebo. CDR3 coding DNA: TGTGCCTGGAGTTGGACTAGCGGGGGATCGGAGACCCAGTACTTC. It specifies CAWSWTSGGSETQYF.